These 26 T cell receptor beta chains originate from one sample sequenced in a study of Ad26.COV2.S vaccination and SARS-CoV-2 variants. Sequencing used immunoSEQ multiplex PCR; TCRdb keeps in-frame clones, though not all of them. The sample consists of hundreds of thousands of clones, around 90% of them appearing once. The treatment denotes: 15 to 20 received Ad26.COV2.S at low or high dose, single or two shots; 5 received placebo; per-sample allocation not given. Sampling was done on day 63 after the first vaccine or placebo injection. The material sequenced was peripheral blood, taken in a trial of Ad26.COV2.S vaccine versus placebo. The source of these receptors is a person aged 18-60 years who received the Ad26.COV2.S COVID-19 vaccine or a placebo.

The chain has TRBV2 and TRBJ2-3, with 9 nucleotides matching TRBD1. Germline V gene lookup returns CDR1 SNHLY and CDR2 FYNNEI. The CDR3 contains 15 residues. Germline trimming cut 4 bases from V and 3 bases from J; bases unmatched to any gene: 5. The CDR3 reads CASSARQGETDTQYF. The CDR3 coding sequence is TGTGCCAGCAGTGCGCGACAGGGGGAGACAGATACGCAGTATTTT.

This clone was seen just once. The chain recombines TRBV12-5 with TRBJ2-3; D may be TRBD1 (6 bases). CDR1 and CDR2 (germline): LGHNT, FRNRAP. The V gene lost 4 bases and the J gene lost 7 bases, with 9 bases spanning the gap. The CDR3 is made up of 12 amino acids. For the CDR3, the DNA is TGTGCTAGTGGTTCAACAGGGAATACGCAGTATTTT. Amino acid sequence: CASGSTGNTQYF.

The chain links TRBV19 to TRBJ2-1, with TRBD2 matching over 9 bases. Germline V gives CDR1 LNHDA, CDR2 SQIVND (reference sequence). The trim removed 3 bases at V and 7 bases at J, leaving 7 bases unmatched. This CDR3 has 15 residues. The CDR3: CASSIAGGPRNEQFF. Here the CDR3 DNA reads TGTGCCAGTAGTATTGCGGGGGGGCCGCGTAATGAGCAGTTCTTC.

The chain links TRBV29-1 to TRBJ2-1, with 8 bases matching TRBD1. The CDR3 is 15 amino acids. V gave up 4 bases and J gave up 6 bases; unmatched junction bases: 11. Germline values: CDR1 SQVTM, CDR2 ANQGSEA. CDR3 residues: CSVGGDRGWGNEQFF. The DNA for the CDR3 is TGCAGCGTTGGAGGAGACAGGGGATGGGGCAATGAGCAGTTCTTC.

This rearrangement joins TRBV30 to TRBJ1-6; 7 nucleotides line up with TRBD1. V lost 1 base and J lost 6; bases outside the gene matches: 6. Germline values: CDR1 GTSNPN, CDR2 SVGIG (reference sequence). The length of the CDR3 is 15 residues. The DNA of the CDR3 is TGTGCCTGGAGTGCAGACAGGGCCTTTAATTCACCCCTCCACTTT. Its protein is CAWSADRAFNSPLHF. Full variable domain (remainder filled in from reference TRBV30 and TRBJ1-6): SQTIHQWPATLVQPVGSPLSLECTVEGTSNPNLYWYRQAAGRGLQLLFYSVGIGQISSEVPQNLSASRPQDRQFILSSKKLLLSDSGFYLCAWSADRAFNSPLHFGNGTRLTVT.

This rearrangement joins TRBV19 to TRBJ2-7, with 9 bases matching TRBD1. Germline lookup yields CDR1 LNHDA and CDR2 SQIVND (reference sequence). V lost 5 bases, J lost 2 bases, and 7 bases stayed unmatched. The CDR3 runs 15 residues. The CDR3 DNA follows: TGTGCCAGTAGTGTCGGACAGGGGCCCACCTACGAGCAGTACTTC. Residues: CASSVGQGPTYEQYF.

The chain is built from TRBV5-6 and TRBJ1-5; the D is unclear. This CDR3 is 13 amino acids long. V lost 0 bases and J 3 bases, leaving 4 bases between the germline ends. Germline V CDR1 and CDR2: SGHDT, YYEEEE. The CDR3 coding sequence is TGTGCCAGCAGCTTGGGGGACAATCAGCCCCAGCATTTT. Encoded protein: CASSLGDNQPQHF.

The J gene is TRBJ1-1, the V gene TRBV10-2; a possible D gene is TRBD1 (5 bases). CDR1 and CDR2 (germline): WSHSY, SAAADI. The CDR3 sequence is 13 residues long. The V gene lost 7 bases and the J gene lost 1 base, with 10 bases spanning the gap. The CDR3 region has the DNA TGCGCCAGCAAAGGGGCGAAGAACACTGAAGCTTTCTTT. Translating it yields CASKGAKNTEAFF.

Only a few counts were recorded for this clone. The chain joins TRBV25-1 to TRBJ1-1, with D unresolved. The V end lost 1 base, the J end lost 6 bases, and 12 bases lay between the germline ends. The CDR3 loop spans 14 amino acids. Germline values: CDR1 MGHDK, CDR2 SYGVNS. The CDR3 DNA reads TGTGCCAGCAGTGAATTGGTGGATTCCGCTGAAGCTTTCTTT. Translated: CASSELVDSAEAFF.

The chain recombines TRBV7-2 with TRBJ2-3; D may be TRBD2 (7 bases). This CDR3 contains 15 residues. CDR1 SGHTA and CDR2 FQGNSA come from the germline V gene. V lost 4 bases and J lost 7, with 18 bases in between. This CDR3 reads CASSSSGGRLYTQYF. The CDR3 nucleotides read TGTGCCAGCAGCTCCTCGGGGGGCCGCCTTTATACGCAGTATTTT.

This chain connects TRBV7-9 to TRBJ1-2; D unresolved. The CDR3 runs to 13 residues. Germline-derived CDR1 and CDR2 are SEHNR and FQNEAQ (reference sequence). V lost 3 bases and J lost 2, with 7 bases in between. Here the CDR3 reads CASSFRLNYGYTF. CDR3 DNA: TGTGCCAGCAGCTTTCGGCTGAACTATGGCTACACCTTC.

A single count supports this clone. The chain joins TRBV2 to TRBJ2-2; either TRBD1 or TRBD2 may supply D (5 bases each). The CDR3 sequence is 14 residues long. In germline, CDR1 is SNHLY, CDR2 FYNNEI. The V and J ends lost 8 bases and 1 base respectively, with 11 bases between them. The DNA of the CDR3 is TGTGCCAGCCTAGCAACAGGGAACACCGGGGAGCTGTTTTTT. Its translation is CASLATGNTGELFF. Drawing the rest from reference TRBV2 and TRBJ2-2, the complete variable domain is EPEVTQTPSHQVTQMGQEVILRCVPISNHLYFYWYRQILGQKVEFLVSFYNNEISEKSEIFDDQFSVERPDGSNFTLKIRSTKLEDSAMYFCASLATGNTGELFFGEGSRLTVL.

The chain employs TRBV30 and TRBJ2-3, with D unresolved. Germline CDR1 reads GTSNPN; CDR2 reads SVGIG (reference sequence). V dropped 4 bases and J dropped 0 bases, with 14 bases sitting between them. CDR3 length: 15 residues. CDR3 region: CAWTDGRISTDTQYF. The CDR3 region has the DNA TGTGCCTGGACCGACGGGCGAATAAGCACAGATACGCAGTATTTT.

As regards this clone: This sample also contains other DNA sequences that code for the same CDR3. The chain combines TRBV7-2 with TRBJ2-1; D unresolved. The CDR3 length is 15 residues. V shed 1 base and J shed 4 bases, with 11 bases lying between them. The germline V gene encodes CDR1 SGHTA and CDR2 FQGNSA. CDR3 nucleotides: TGTGCCAGCAGCTTAGATCGAGGCTCTTACAATGAGCAGTTCTTC. As protein: CASSLDRGSYNEQFF.

This chain joins TRBV11-2 and TRBJ1-2; 9 nucleotides align to TRBD1. CDR1 and CDR2 (germline): SGHAT, FQNNGV. The CDR3 is 13 amino acids. Trimming cost V 7 bases and J 4 bases; bases outside gene matches: 4. The CDR3 is CASTRTGVYGYTF. The CDR3 nucleotides are TGTGCCAGCACACGGACAGGGGTCTATGGCTACACCTTC.

V gene TRBV2 combines with J gene TRBJ2-1, with D possibly TRBD2 on 6 matching bases. Trimming cost V 6 bases and J 3 bases, with 6 bases left between them. Germline CDR1 SNHLY, CDR2 FYNNEI. CDR3 length equals 12 residues. Here the CDR3 reads CASRRDYNEQFF. CDR3 DNA: TGTGCCAGCAGGCGGGACTACAATGAGCAGTTCTTC. The variable domain in full, with the rest retrieved from reference TRBV2 and TRBJ2-1, is EPEVTQTPSHQVTQMGQEVILRCVPISNHLYFYWYRQILGQKVEFLVSFYNNEISEKSEIFDDQFSVERPDGSNFTLKIRSTKLEDSAMYFCASRRDYNEQFFGPGTRLTVL.

The chain is built from TRBV11-2 and TRBJ2-2, with 9 bases lining up with TRBD2. V trimming: 3 bases; J trimming: 8 bases; junction bases outside the gene matches: 13. This CDR3 region has 17 residues. Germline V gives CDR1 SGHAT, CDR2 FQNNGV. CDR3 protein: CASSFTTSAGGAGELFF. The CDR3 nucleotides read TGTGCCAGCAGCTTTACGACATCGGCGGGAGGGGCGGGGGAGCTGTTTTTT.

This chain connects TRBV5-1 to TRBJ1-1; TRBD1 aligns across 8 bases. The CDR3 spans 16 residues. Germline lookup yields CDR1 SGHRS and CDR2 YFSETQ. V trimming: 0 bases; J trimming: 2 bases; junction bases outside the gene matches: 6. The CDR3 loop is CASSLGQGAENTEAFF. CDR3 DNA: TGCGCCAGCAGCTTGGGTCAGGGGGCGGAAAACACTGAAGCTTTCTTT.

The chain uses TRBV20-1 and TRBJ2-7; D gene unclear. This CDR3 region has 11 residues. Germline V gene lookup returns CDR1 DFQATT and CDR2 SNEGSKA (reference sequence). The CDR3 region is CSVVGSYEQYF. The CDR3 region has the DNA TGCAGCGTCGTAGGCTCCTACGAGCAGTACTTC.

The J gene is TRBJ2-1, the V gene TRBV11-2, with 7 bases that match TRBD2. The CDR3 contains 14 residues. Germline trimming cut 3 bases from V and 3 bases from J; bases unmatched to any gene: 2. The germline gives CDR1 SGHAT, CDR2 FQNNGV. CDR3: CASSFQRDYNEQFF. The CDR3 DNA reads TGTGCCAGCAGCTTTCAGCGGGACTACAATGAGCAGTTCTTC.

The CDR3 DNA is TGTGCCAGCAGCCTTCCAAAAGGCTCCTACAATGAGCAGTTCTTC. It codes for CASSLPKGSYNEQFF. V is TRBV5-4 and J is TRBJ2-1, with D uncertain. Germline CDR1 reads SGHNT; CDR2 reads YYREEE (reference sequence). The CDR3 is made up of 15 amino acids. Deletions cut 4 bases from V and 0 bases from J, with 11 bases between.

The genes are TRBV6-2 or TRBV6-3 and TRBJ2-3, with 10 positions matching TRBD2. Germline V gene sequence: CDR1 MNHEY, CDR2 SVGEGT. After removal of 2 bases from V and 0 bases from J, the junction contained 8 bases not matched to a gene. The CDR3 runs to 18 residues. The CDR3 reads CASSYPSGGETSTDTQYF. The DNA for the CDR3 is TGTGCCAGCAGTTACCCAAGCGGGGGGGAAACTAGCACAGATACGCAGTATTTT.

The chain uses TRBV6-5 and TRBJ2-3; D remains unclear. V lost 0 bases, J lost 2 bases, and 12 bases lay in between. This CDR3 region has 16 residues. Germline CDR1 and CDR2: MNHEY and SVGAGI. CDR3 bases: TGTGCCAGCAGTTACTCGCAGGCAGCTTACACAGATACGCAGTATTTT. Translating gives CASSYSQAAYTDTQYF.

The gene calls are TRBV5-1 and TRBJ2-3; the match to TRBD2 covers 9 bases. The junction had 2 bases not matched to a gene; V was cut back by 0 bases and J by 6 bases. Per the germline V gene, CDR1 is SGHRS and CDR2 is YFSETQ. The CDR3 consists of 14 residues. The CDR3 sequence is CASSLVAGADTQYF. The CDR3 DNA sequence: TGCGCCAGCAGCTTGGTAGCGGGGGCGGATACGCAGTATTTT. The full variable domain, in which reference TRBV5-1 and TRBJ2-3 provide the parts outside the CDR3, is KAGVTQTPRYLIKTRGQQVTLSCSPISGHRSVSWYQQTPGQGLQFLFEYFSETQRNKGNFPGRFSGRQFSNSRSEMNVSTLELGDSALYLCASSLVAGADTQYFGPGTRLTVL.

V and J are TRBV7-6 and TRBJ1-2; TRBD1 agrees at 7 bases. The CDR3 sequence is 13 residues long. Trimming cost V 5 bases and J 5 bases; bases outside gene matches: 5. The germline V gene has CDR1 SGHVS and CDR2 FNYEAQ. The CDR3 sequence is CASSGSGGYGYTF. The CDR3 nucleotides read TGTGCCAGCAGCGGTTCAGGGGGATATGGCTACACCTTC.

The CDR3 sequence: CASSGDKPHEQYF. The CDR3 nucleotides read TGCGCCAGCAGTGGGGACAAGCCTCACGAGCAGTACTTC. The rearrangement joins TRBV10-2 to TRBJ2-7; TRBD1 might be the D (6 bases). Trimming cost V 4 bases and J 5 bases, with 12 bases left between them. Germline CDR1 is WSHSY and CDR2 is SAAADI. CDR3 length equals 13 residues.